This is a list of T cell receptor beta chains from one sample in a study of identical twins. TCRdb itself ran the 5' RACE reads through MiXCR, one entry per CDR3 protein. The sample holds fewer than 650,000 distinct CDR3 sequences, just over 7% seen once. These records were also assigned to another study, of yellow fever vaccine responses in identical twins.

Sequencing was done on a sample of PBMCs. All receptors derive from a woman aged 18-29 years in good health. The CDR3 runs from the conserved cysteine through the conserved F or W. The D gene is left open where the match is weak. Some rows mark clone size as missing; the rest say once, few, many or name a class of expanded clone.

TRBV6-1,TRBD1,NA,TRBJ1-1,CASSATGVAFF,TGTGCCAGCAGTGCAACAGGGGTGGCTTTCTTT
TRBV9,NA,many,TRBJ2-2,CASSAPRGGGTGELFF,TGTGCCAGCAGCGCCCCGAGAGGGGGGGGCACCGGGGAGCTGTTTTTT
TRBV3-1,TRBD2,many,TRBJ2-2,CASSPRLAGSGELFF,TGTGCCAGCAGCCCCCGGCTAGCGGGAAGCGGGGAGCTGTTTTTT
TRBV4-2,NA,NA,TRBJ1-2,CASSQEFLYYGYTF,TGTGCCAGCAGCCAAGAATTCCTGTACTATGGCTACACCTTC
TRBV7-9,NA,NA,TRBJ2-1,CASKTSFHEQFF,TGTGCCAGCAAAACTAGCTTCCATGAGCAGTTCTTC
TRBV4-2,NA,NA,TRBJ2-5,CASSQDPGAPYQETQYF,TGTGCCAGCAGCCAAGATCCCGGAGCTCCGTACCAAGAGACCCAGTACTTC
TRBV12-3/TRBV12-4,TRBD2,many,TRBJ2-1,CASSRLALDEQFF,TGTGCCAGCAGTAGACTAGCGTTGGATGAGCAGTTCTTC
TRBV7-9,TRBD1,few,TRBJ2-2,CASSRQGTTGELFF,TGTGCCAGCAGCCGACAGGGGACCACCGGGGAGCTGTTTTTT
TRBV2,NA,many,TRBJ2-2,CASIRGLTNTGELFF,TGTGCCAGCATTCGTGGACTAACGAACACCGGGGAGCTGTTTTTT
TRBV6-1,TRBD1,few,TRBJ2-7,CASSDIVGTGVTYEQYF,TGTGCCAGCAGTGATATCGTTGGGACAGGGGTTACCTACGAGCAGTACTTC
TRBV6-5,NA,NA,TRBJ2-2,CASSYTSSGATGELFF,TGTGCCAGCAGTTACACTTCATCTGGCGCCACCGGGGAGCTGTTTTTT
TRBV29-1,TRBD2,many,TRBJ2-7,CSVGLAGGSSYEQYF,TGCAGCGTGGGACTAGCGGGAGGCTCCTCCTACGAGCAGTACTTC
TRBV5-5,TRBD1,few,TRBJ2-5,CASSLRQGVAETQYF,TGTGCCAGCAGCTTGAGGCAGGGGGTAGCAGAGACCCAGTACTTC
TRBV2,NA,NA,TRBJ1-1,CASSRIGDTEAFF,TGTGCCAGCAGTCGGATTGGGGACACTGAAGCTTTCTTT
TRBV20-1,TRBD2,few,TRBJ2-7,CSARRGTSGTYEQYF,TGCAGTGCTAGACGCGGGACTAGCGGAACCTACGAGCAGTACTTC
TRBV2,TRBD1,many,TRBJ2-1,CASSAMPDRDNEQFF,TGTGCCAGCAGTGCAATGCCAGACAGGGACAATGAGCAGTTCTTC
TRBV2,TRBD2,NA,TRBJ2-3,CASSDGLASTDTQYF,TGTGCCAGCAGTGATGGACTAGCTAGCACAGATACGCAGTATTTT
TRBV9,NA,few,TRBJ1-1,CASSVVRNTEAFF,TGTGCCAGCAGCGTAGTGAGGAACACTGAAGCTTTCTTT
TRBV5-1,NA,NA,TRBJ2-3,CASHPGRQPYTDTQYF,TGCGCCAGCCATCCCGGGCGACAGCCCTACACAGATACGCAGTATTTT
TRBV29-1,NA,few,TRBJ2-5,CSVGPGETQYF,TGCAGCGTTGGTCCAGGGGAGACCCAGTACTTC
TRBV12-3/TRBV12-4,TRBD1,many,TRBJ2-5,CASSSWDRLAWETQYF,TGTGCCAGCAGTTCGTGGGACAGGCTAGCGTGGGAGACCCAGTACTTC
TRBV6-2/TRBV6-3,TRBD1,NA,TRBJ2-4,CASSWGQALDKNIQYF,TGTGCCAGCAGTTGGGGACAGGCCCTTGACAAAAACATTCAGTACTTC
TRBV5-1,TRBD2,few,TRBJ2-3,CASGRGNTDTQYF,TGCGCCAGCGGGAGGGGTAACACAGATACGCAGTATTTT
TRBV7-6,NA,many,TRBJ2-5,CASSLGYRYGETQYF,TGTGCCAGCAGCTTAGGTTATAGGTACGGCGAGACCCAGTACTTC
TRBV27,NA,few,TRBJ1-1,CASSLLAGLGKAFF,TGTGCCAGCAGTTTATTGGCGGGGCTCGGGAAAGCTTTCTTT
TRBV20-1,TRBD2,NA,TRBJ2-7,CSARDYAGGPLGEQYF,TGCAGTGCTAGAGATTACGCGGGAGGGCCACTGGGGGAGCAGTACTTC
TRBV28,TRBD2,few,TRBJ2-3,CASSPGLAGGEGTDTQYF,TGTGCCAGCAGTCCGGGACTAGCGGGAGGGGAGGGCACAGATACGCAGTATTTT
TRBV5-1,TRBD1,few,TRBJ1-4,CASSSGTGRAKLFF,TGCGCCAGCAGCTCGGGGACAGGGAGAGCAAAACTGTTTTTT
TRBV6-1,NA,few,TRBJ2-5,CASSADYRETQYF,TGTGCCAGCAGCGCGGACTATCGAGAGACCCAGTACTTC
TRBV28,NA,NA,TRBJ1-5,CASSGGGFNQPQHF,TGTGCCAGCAGTGGGGGGGGATTCAATCAGCCCCAGCATTTT
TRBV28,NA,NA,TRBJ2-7,CASSYGGASVSGSYEQYF,TGTGCCAGCAGTTATGGAGGGGCGTCCGTTTCGGGATCCTACGAGCAGTACTTC
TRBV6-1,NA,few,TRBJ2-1,CASSTRRISLEDEQFF,TGTGCCAGCAGTACCCGGAGGATCTCTCTAGAGGATGAGCAGTTCTTC
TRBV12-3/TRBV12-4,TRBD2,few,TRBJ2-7,CASRRTSGSVYEQYF,TGTGCCAGCAGGCGTACTAGCGGGAGCGTCTACGAGCAGTACTTC
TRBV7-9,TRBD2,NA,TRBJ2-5,CALSKTSGRETQYF,TGTGCCTTATCCAAGACTAGCGGGAGAGAGACCCAGTACTTC
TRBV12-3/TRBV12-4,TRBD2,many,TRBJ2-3,CASRRAGVPDTQYF,TGTGCCAGCAGACGAGCGGGAGTGCCAGATACGCAGTATTTT
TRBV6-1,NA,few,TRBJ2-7,CASSEFVNSYEQYF,TGTGCCAGCAGTGAATTTGTTAACTCATACGAGCAGTACTTC
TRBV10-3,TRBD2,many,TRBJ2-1,CAISENGLAGGETYNEQFF,TGTGCCATCAGTGAAAATGGACTAGCGGGAGGGGAGACCTACAATGAGCAGTTCTTC
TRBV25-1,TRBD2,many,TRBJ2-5,CASGAGVLQETQYF,TGTGCCAGTGGAGCGGGAGTCCTCCAAGAGACCCAGTACTTC
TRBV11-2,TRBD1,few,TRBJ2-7,CASSLEWAGGSYEQYF,TGTGCCAGCAGCTTAGAATGGGCAGGGGGCTCCTACGAGCAGTACTTC
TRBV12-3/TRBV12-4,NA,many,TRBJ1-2,CASSLDPGHNYGYTF,TGTGCCAGCAGTTTAGATCCGGGACACAACTATGGCTACACCTTC
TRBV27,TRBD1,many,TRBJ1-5,CASSSRQGGSNQPQHF,TGTGCCAGCAGTTCACGACAGGGCGGTAGCAATCAGCCCCAGCATTTT
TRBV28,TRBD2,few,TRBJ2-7,CASSSGTSGNLREQYF,TGTGCCAGCAGTTCCGGGACTAGCGGGAACCTTCGCGAGCAGTACTTC
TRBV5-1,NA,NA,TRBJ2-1,CASSFRSSSYNEQFF,TGCGCCAGCAGCTTCAGGTCAAGCTCCTACAATGAGCAGTTCTTC
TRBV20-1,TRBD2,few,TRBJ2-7,CSGGLAGVYEQYF,TGCAGCGGGGGACTAGCGGGAGTCTACGAGCAGTACTTC
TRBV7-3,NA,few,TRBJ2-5,CASSLKPGEATQYF,TGTGCCAGCAGCTTAAAGCCGGGAGAGGCGACCCAGTACTTC
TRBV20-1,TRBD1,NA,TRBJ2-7,CSATRDRDYEQYF,TGCAGTGCTACCCGGGACAGGGACTACGAGCAGTACTTC
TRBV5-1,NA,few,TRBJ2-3,CASKGLAGRADTQYF,TGCGCCAGCAAAGGGCTGGCAGGAAGGGCAGATACGCAGTATTTT
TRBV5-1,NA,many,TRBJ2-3,CATRGHLTDTQYF,TGCGCCACCAGGGGACACCTCACAGATACGCAGTATTTT
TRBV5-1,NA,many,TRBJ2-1,CASSLGGDSYNEQFF,TGCGCCAGCAGCTTGGGGGGGGACTCCTACAATGAGCAGTTCTTC
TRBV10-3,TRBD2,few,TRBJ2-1,CAISESSGNNEQFF,TGTGCCATCAGTGAGAGCAGCGGGAACAATGAGCAGTTCTTC
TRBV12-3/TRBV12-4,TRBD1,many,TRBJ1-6,CASRAGTGVNSPLHF,TGTGCCAGCAGGGCCGGGACAGGGGTTAATTCACCCCTCCACTTT
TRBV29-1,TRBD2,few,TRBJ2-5,CSVGTSGSGETQYF,TGCAGCGTGGGGACTAGCGGGAGTGGAGAGACCCAGTACTTC
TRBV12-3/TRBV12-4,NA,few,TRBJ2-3,CASTVGHRTDTQYF,TGTGCCAGCACGGTAGGCCACCGCACAGATACGCAGTATTTT
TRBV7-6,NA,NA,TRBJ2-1,CASSPGAGTNNEQFF,TGTGCCAGCAGCCCGGGGGCGGGGACAAACAATGAGCAGTTCTTC
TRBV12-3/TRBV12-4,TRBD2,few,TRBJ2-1,CASSPWTSANEQFF,TGTGCCAGCAGTCCCTGGACTAGCGCCAATGAGCAGTTCTTC